This T cell receptor beta chain was sequenced during a study of post-analysis software for immune sequencing data. Across the study: The courses of disease that were included comprised relapsing-remitting, secondary progressive and progressive-relapsing multiple sclerosis.

Germline V lookup: CDR1 SQVTM, CDR2 ANQGSEA. The CDR3 loop spans 11 amino acids. Each TCR beta cDNA library carried unique molecular identifiers. Each batch of about 0.95 to 11 million T cells produced 500,000 to 600,000 cDNA molecules. TCRdb passed the PCR reads through MiXCR, listing each CDR3 protein once. Among 650,000 to 850,000 distinct CDR3 sequences listed, roughly 46% were seen once. General study results and limits: Batch-matched samples strongly co-clustered by F measure. Comparison of patients with controls showed five TRBV segments more frequent in patients, TRBV5-6, TRBV5-1 and TRBV20-1 among them. Versus controls, multiple sclerosis patients showed significantly lower diversity (normalized Chao1).

Of note for this clonotype: Antigen specificity is unknown. The junction does not match germline at one end; this may be a read error.

Sequencing input: blood. The source is a girl aged 10 to 17 with multiple sclerosis. The rearrangement joins TRBV29-1 to TRBJ1-1; D call uncertain. This CDR3 reads CSVPVVTVAFF. CDR3 nucleotides: TGCAGCGTCCCTGTAGTCACTGTAGCTTTCTTT.